A single sample is the source of the 24 T cell receptor beta chains below, sequenced in a study of T cells in localized non-small cell lung cancer. The protocol was immunoSEQ multiplex PCR, while the TCRdb copy is restricted to in-frame clones and leaves out a portion. The sample lists about 46,000 clones; 81% were seen once. Sequenced material: peripheral blood mononuclear cells, taken before any cancer treatment. The receptors originated from a man between 35 and 75 years old with stage III lung adenocarcinoma.

V is TRBV7-2 and J is TRBJ2-5; TRBD1 agrees at 12 bases. The CDR3 runs to 17 residues. Losses at the gene ends were 0 bases for V and 1 base for J; bases not matched to a gene: 3. CDR1 is SGHTA, CDR2 FQGNSA, per germline. CDR3 loop: CASSLAGTGGTQETQYF. The CDR3 DNA sequence: TGTGCCAGCAGCTTAGCGGGGACAGGGGGCACCCAAGAGACCCAGTACTTC.

Relative to its sample, this clone is large (0.1 to 1%). The V gene is TRBV2, the J gene TRBJ2-7; 12 bases line up with TRBD2. The V and J ends lost 4 bases and 5 bases, in that order; junction bases with no gene match: 9. The CDR3 covers 16 residues. CDR1 SNHLY and CDR2 FYNNEI come from the germline V gene. The chain's CDR3 is CASSASGGAGYHEQYF. In DNA form, the CDR3 reads TGTGCCAGCAGTGCTAGCGGGGGGGCTGGCTACCACGAGCAGTACTTC.

The V gene is TRBV5-4, the J gene TRBJ2-2; TRBD1 agrees at 10 bases. The CDR3 consists of 15 residues. CDR1 is SGHNT, CDR2 YYREEE, per germline (reference sequence). With 4 bases clipped from V and 7 bases from J, the junction kept 7 bases outside the gene matches. CDR3 coding DNA: TGTGCCAGCAGCGTCCCGGGACAGGGGAGCGGGGAGCTGTTTTTT. It codes for CASSVPGQGSGELFF.

The chain joins TRBV6-5 to TRBJ2-7; D is possibly TRBD2 (5 bases). The CDR3 loop spans 11 amino acids. Germline CDR1 is MNHEY and CDR2 is SVGAGI. With 8 bases removed from V and 1 base from J, the gap between germline ends came to 6 bases. The CDR3 nucleotides are TGTGCCAGCGGAGGATCCTACGAGCAGTACTTC. It codes for CASGGSYEQYF.

V gene TRBV4-1 combines with J gene TRBJ2-1, with 10 bases aligning to TRBD1. Germline V gene lookup returns CDR1 MGHRA and CDR2 YSYEKL. V shed 4 bases, J shed 8 bases, and the junction held 8 bases outside the gene matches. This CDR3 has 15 residues. In DNA, the CDR3 is TGCGCCAGCAGCCGCCGGACAGGGGGTATCGATGAGCAGTTCTTC. Its translation: CASSRRTGGIDEQFF.

The chain combines TRBV7-6 with TRBJ2-1; D possibly corresponds to TRBD2 (6 bases). The germline V and J ends were trimmed by 5 bases and 6 bases, with 11 bases remaining between them. Germline-derived CDR1 and CDR2 are SGHVS and FNYEAQ. The CDR3 has 13 amino acids. CDR3 in amino acids: CASSRGTANEQFF. The CDR3 DNA reads as TGTGCCAGCAGCCGCGGGACTGCCAATGAGCAGTTCTTC.

This clone has just a few counts. This rearrangement joins TRBV6-1 to TRBJ2-6, with TRBD1 identical over 10 bases. Unmatched junction bases numbered 5, after V lost 3 bases and J lost 0 bases. Germline CDR1 and CDR2: MNHNS and SASEGT. The CDR3 loop spans 18 amino acids. CDR3 sequence: CASSEYWTGGSGANVLTF. CDR3 DNA sequence: TGTGCCAGCAGTGAGTACTGGACAGGGGGCTCTGGGGCCAACGTCCTGACTTTC.

This chain's CDR3 is CASSPGAYEQYF. The DNA for the CDR3 is TGTGCCAGCTCACCGGGGGCCTACGAGCAGTACTTC. The chain links TRBV18 to TRBJ2-7; either TRBD1 or TRBD2 may supply D (5 bases each). The length of the CDR3 is 12 residues. V was cut by 3 bases and J by 2 bases, with 5 bases left in between. CDR1 KGHSH and CDR2 LQKENI come from the germline V gene.

The chain combines TRBV28 with TRBJ2-6; no clear D gene. CDR3 length: 14 amino acids. Germline V lookup: CDR1 MDHEN, CDR2 SYDVKM. The germline V and J ends were trimmed by 6 bases and 0 bases, with 6 bases remaining between them. The CDR3 sequence: CASSKVSGANVLTF. CDR3 in DNA: TGTGCCAGCAGCAAGGTCTCTGGGGCCAACGTCCTGACTTTC.

This chain links TRBV11-2 with TRBJ2-1; TRBD1 is a possible D gene (6 bases). The CDR3 runs 17 residues. CDR1 and CDR2 (germline): SGHAT, FQNNGV. Trimming shortened V by 5 bases and J by 1 base, and 18 bases separated the two germline ends. CDR3 in amino acids: CASSPPTGTRSYNEQFF. In DNA, the CDR3 is TGTGCCAGCAGCCCACCCACCGGGACACGTTCCTACAATGAGCAGTTCTTC. The full variable domain, rest sourced from reference TRBV11-2 and TRBJ2-1, is EAGVAQSPRYKIIEKRQSVAFWCNPISGHATLYWYQQILGQGPKLLIQFQNNGVVDDSQLPKDRFSAERLKGVDSTLKIQPAKLEDSAVYLCASSPPTGTRSYNEQFFGPGTRLTVL.

The chain has TRBV7-8 and TRBJ2-7, with TRBD1 identical over 9 bases. The CDR3 extends over 15 amino acids. V shed 4 bases and J 3 bases; nucleotides not matched to a gene: 7. CDR1 is SGHVS, CDR2 FQNEAQ, per germline. DNA for the CDR3: TGTGCCAGCAGCTCCCGGACAGGGGTCTTCTACGAGCAGTACTTC. It encodes CASSSRTGVFYEQYF.

The rearrangement links TRBV14 to TRBJ1-6, with D perhaps matching TRBD1 (5 bases). The CDR3 is made up of 15 amino acids. The V end was cut by 1 base, the J end by 11 bases, with 15 bases between. Germline assignment: CDR1 SGHDN and CDR2 FVKESK. The CDR3 sequence: CASSQVTGATAPLHF. CDR3 nucleotides: TGTGCCAGCAGCCAAGTAACCGGGGCCACGGCACCCCTCCACTTT.

This chain connects TRBV2 to TRBJ2-7; tentatively, D is TRBD2 (5 bases). The germline CDR1 and CDR2 sequences are SNHLY and FYNNEI. The CDR3 is 13 residues long. The V and J ends lost 1 base and 2 bases respectively, with 6 bases between them. CDR3 in amino acids: CASSEGLTYEQYF. The DNA of the CDR3 is TGTGCCAGCAGTGAAGGACTAACCTACGAGCAGTACTTC.

The chain has TRBV7-8 and TRBJ1-2, with 10 bases identical to TRBD1. Germline V gene sequence: CDR1 SGHVS, CDR2 FQNEAQ. The length of the CDR3 is 17 residues. Trimming removed 5 bases from V and 3 bases from J; junction bases left unmatched: 12. In nucleotides, the CDR3 is TGTGCCAGCAGCCTTTGGACAGGGGGGAAGCAAGACTATGGCTACACCTTC. Protein sequence: CASSLWTGGKQDYGYTF.

The V and J genes are TRBV5-4 and TRBJ2-3, with D unresolved. The CDR3 has 14 residues. Between the trimmed V and J ends, which lost 4 bases and 2 bases, there was a span of 11 bases. The germline V gene has CDR1 SGHNT and CDR2 YYREEE (reference sequence). Here the CDR3 DNA reads TGTGCCAGCAGCCCGAACAGAAACACAGATACGCAGTATTTT. Translating it yields CASSPNRNTDTQYF. Full variable domain (rest looked up from reference TRBV5-4 and TRBJ2-3): ETGVTQSPTHLIKTRGQQVTLRCSSQSGHNTVSWYQQALGQGPQFIFQYYREEENGRGNFPPRFSGLQFPNYSSELNVNALELDDSALYLCASSPNRNTDTQYFGPGTRLTVL.

This chain joins TRBV6-1 and TRBJ1-3; D unclear. Trimming removed 7 bases at V and 4 bases at J, with 17 bases between. The CDR3 covers 15 residues. Germline V gene sequence: CDR1 MNHNS, CDR2 SASEGT. The CDR3 bases are TGTGCCAGCACCCCCCATAACGGAGGGGGAAACACCATATATTTT. Translating gives CASTPHNGGGNTIYF.

In its sample, this clone was seen a few times. J is TRBJ2-5 and V is TRBV7-3, with D unresolved. This CDR3 spans 13 amino acids. Between the trimmed V and J ends, which lost 5 bases and 5 bases, there was a span of 12 bases. Per the germline V gene, CDR1 is SGHTA and CDR2 is FQGTGA. This CDR3 reads CASSPTSPETQYF. In DNA form, the CDR3 reads TGTGCCAGCAGCCCAACATCGCCGGAGACCCAGTACTTC.

The rearrangement joins TRBV11-3 to TRBJ1-6; no clear D. Per the germline V gene, CDR1 is SGHNT and CDR2 is YENEEA. CDR3 length equals 17 residues. V was cut by 0 bases and J by 6 bases, with 15 bases left in between. The CDR3 reads CASSLEATGWVNSPLHF. In DNA, the CDR3 is TGTGCCAGCAGCTTAGAGGCGACGGGGTGGGTTAATTCACCCCTCCACTTT.

V usage is TRBV7-9 and J usage is TRBJ2-1; 10 bases fit TRBD1. The V gene's germline CDR1 is SEHNR and CDR2 FQNEAQ (reference sequence). V lost 3 bases, J lost 5 bases, and 4 bases stayed unmatched. The CDR3 sequence is 15 residues long. CDR3 loop: CASSLRDRGHNEQFF. Here the CDR3 DNA reads TGTGCCAGCAGCTTGAGGGACAGGGGTCACAATGAGCAGTTCTTC.

The chain combines TRBV10-1 with TRBJ1-1; TRBD1 aligns across 7 bases. Germline V lookup: CDR1 WNHNN, CDR2 SYGVQD (reference sequence). Trimming at V came to 5 bases and at J to 4 bases, leaving 7 bases not matched to a gene. The CDR3 covers 14 residues. CDR3 sequence reads: CASSTGDRPTEAFF. The CDR3 coding sequence is TGCGCCAGCAGTACAGGGGACAGACCCACTGAAGCTTTCTTT.

The CDR3 bases are TGTGCCAGCAGCTTAGCTTTCCAGGAGTACTACGAGCAGTACTTC. Encoded protein: CASSLAFQEYYEQYF. V is TRBV7-8 and J is TRBJ2-7; D call uncertain. V shed 0 bases and J shed 3 bases, with 12 bases lying between them. CDR3 length: 15 residues. Germline CDR1 reads SGHVS; CDR2 reads FQNEAQ. Full variable domain (outside the CDR3, taken from reference TRBV7-8 and TRBJ2-7): GAGVSQSPRYKVAKRGQDVALRCDPISGHVSLFWYQQALGQGPEFLTYFQNEAQLDKSGLPSDRFFAERPEGSVSTLKIQRTQQEDSAVYLCASSLAFQEYYEQYFGPGTRLTVT.

Written as DNA, the CDR3 is TGTGCCTGGACTAATTCCGGGACTAGCGGGTCGAGCTCCTACAATGAGCAGTTCTTC. This sequence encodes CAWTNSGTSGSSSYNEQFF. The V and J genes are TRBV30 and TRBJ2-1; 12 bases agree with TRBD2. This CDR3 contains 19 residues. The V segment lost 4 bases and the J segment 0 bases; nucleotides outside the gene matches: 13. Germline-derived CDR1 and CDR2 are GTSNPN and SVGIG (reference sequence).

The J gene is TRBJ2-7, the V gene TRBV25-1, with 9 bases lining up with TRBD1. V lost 11 bases and J lost 9; bases outside the gene matches: 8. CDR1 MGHDK and CDR2 SYGVNS come from the germline V gene. The length of the CDR3 is 11 residues. Here the CDR3 DNA reads TGTGCCCGCGCGACAGGGGGGGGGCAGTACTTC. Translated, it gives CARATGGGQYF.

Here the CDR3 reads CASGHRVSSSYEQYF. The CDR3 region has the DNA TGTGCTAGTGGCCACAGGGTCAGCAGCTCCTACGAGCAGTACTTC. The chain has TRBV12-5 and TRBJ2-7, with D tentatively TRBD1 (6 bases). Trimming shortened V by 6 bases and J by 0 bases, and 15 bases separated the two germline ends. The CDR3 sequence is 15 residues long. Germline loops: CDR1 LGHNT, CDR2 FRNRAP.